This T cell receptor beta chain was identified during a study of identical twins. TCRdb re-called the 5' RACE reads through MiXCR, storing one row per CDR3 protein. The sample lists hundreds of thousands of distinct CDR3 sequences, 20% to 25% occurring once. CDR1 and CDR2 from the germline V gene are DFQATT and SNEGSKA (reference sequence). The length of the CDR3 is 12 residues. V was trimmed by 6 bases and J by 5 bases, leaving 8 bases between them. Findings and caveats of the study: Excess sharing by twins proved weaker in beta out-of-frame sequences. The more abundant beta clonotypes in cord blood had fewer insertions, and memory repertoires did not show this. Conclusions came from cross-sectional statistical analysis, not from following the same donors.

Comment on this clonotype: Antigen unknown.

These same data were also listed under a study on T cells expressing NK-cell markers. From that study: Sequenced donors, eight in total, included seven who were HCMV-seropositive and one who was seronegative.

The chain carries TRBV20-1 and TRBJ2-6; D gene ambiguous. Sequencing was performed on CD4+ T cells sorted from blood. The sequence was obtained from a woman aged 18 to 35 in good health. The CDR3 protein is CSAHVRANVLTF. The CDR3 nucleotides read TGCAGTGCGCACGTCAGGGCCAACGTCCTGACTTTC.